The sequence of this TCR beta chain was determined in a study of CD8 T cells in Susac syndrome. After extraction with the RNeasy kit, 0.5 to 1 ug of the RNA was reverse transcribed using random hexamers. TCRdb processed the immunoSEQ multiplex PCR reads anew with MiXCR; each CDR3 protein has one entry. The sample includes 300,000 to 350,000 distinct CDR3 sequences, around 92% seen only once; the top ten take roughly 0.059%. The clonotype was recovered from a human donor with multiple sclerosis. The specimen sequenced was CD4+ T cells from PBMCs.

The CDR3 here is CASSERTDARTF. The CDR3 coding sequence is TGTGCCAGCAGCGAAAGGACGGATGCACGCACCTTC. The rearrangement joins TRBV2 to TRBJ1-2; no definite D call. The V and J ends lost 6 bases and 13 bases respectively, with 18 bases between them. The length of the CDR3 is 12 residues. CDR1 SNHLY and CDR2 FYNNEI come from the germline V gene.